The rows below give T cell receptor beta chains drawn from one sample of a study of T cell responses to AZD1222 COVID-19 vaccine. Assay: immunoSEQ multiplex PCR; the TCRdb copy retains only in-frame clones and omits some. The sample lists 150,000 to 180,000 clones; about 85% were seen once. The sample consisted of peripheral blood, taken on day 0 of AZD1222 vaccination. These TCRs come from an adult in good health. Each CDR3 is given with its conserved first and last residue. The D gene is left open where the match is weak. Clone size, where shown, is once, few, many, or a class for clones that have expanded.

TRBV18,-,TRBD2,CASSPRTSGGATDTQYF
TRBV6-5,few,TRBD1,CASRTPGGTEAFF
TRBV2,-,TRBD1,CASNDRDMVPHF
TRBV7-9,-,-,CASSLGIGQETQYF
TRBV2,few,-,CASSSGTTIPPLHF
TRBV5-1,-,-,CASSLNREINEKLFF
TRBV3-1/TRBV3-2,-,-,CASSPTQWTLEAFF
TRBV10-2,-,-,CASSESQGSHSPLHF
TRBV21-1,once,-,CASSKTFRPKGGYTF
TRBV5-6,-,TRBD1,CASSDAGTGVTEAFF
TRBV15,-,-,CATSRDGHSGNTIYF
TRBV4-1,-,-,CASSPERSILNTEAFF
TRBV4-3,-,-,CASSQDQLITGELFF
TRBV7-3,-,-,CASSLTAGAGELFF
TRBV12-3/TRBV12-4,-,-,CATRSQGNTIYF
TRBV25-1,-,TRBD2,CASMTRGLSYEQYF
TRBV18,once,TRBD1,CASSRDRVGAPQHF
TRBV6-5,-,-,CASSQGLVLEQYF
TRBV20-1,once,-,CSASDSYIQYF
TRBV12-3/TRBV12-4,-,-,CASSPQGSYGYTF
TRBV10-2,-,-,CASSESGGGRTQYF
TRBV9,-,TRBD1,CASSVSTGGPEAFF
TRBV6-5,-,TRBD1,CASTSDRGAQPQHF
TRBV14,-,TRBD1,CASSQGLLGGGEAFF
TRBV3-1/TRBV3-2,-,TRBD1,CASSLEWTGRTGELFF
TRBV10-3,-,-,CAISESVSITEAFF
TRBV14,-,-,CASRDRYLDGYTF
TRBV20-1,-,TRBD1,CSASSRQGATEAFF
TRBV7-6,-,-,CASSLISGANVLTF
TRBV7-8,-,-,CASSASARGTEQFF
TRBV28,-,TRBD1,CASSPPGQGGQPQHF
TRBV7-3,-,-,CASSFRGRLGTDTQYF
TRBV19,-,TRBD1,CASRGTGRNQPQHF
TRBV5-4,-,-,CASSLGREETQYF
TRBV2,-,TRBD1,CASGGQGRTEAFF
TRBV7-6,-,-,CASSLGYPDTQYF
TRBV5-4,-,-,CASSLEHRPYEQYF
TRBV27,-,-,CASKGWANEKLFF
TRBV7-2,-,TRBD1,CATGTGGADEQFF
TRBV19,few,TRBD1,CASSIAGTGLSEQFF
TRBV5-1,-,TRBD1,CASRLQGDSNQPQHF
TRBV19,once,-,CASTIGSSNQPQHF
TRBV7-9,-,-,CASSLGHLETIYF
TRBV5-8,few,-,CASSFRSGANNYGYTF
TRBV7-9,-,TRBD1,CASSRQGNYGYTF
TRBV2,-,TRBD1,CASRSQGAGSPLHF
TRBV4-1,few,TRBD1,CASSQDGTGINYGYTF
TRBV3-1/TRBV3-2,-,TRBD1,CASSPTERAGTGGPYGPHYEQYF
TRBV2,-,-,CASSEWQSSYNEQFF
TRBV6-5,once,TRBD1,CASTQGGTEAFF
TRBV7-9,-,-,CASSLSQTLDEQYF
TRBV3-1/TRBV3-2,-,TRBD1,CASRGTGGGGNTIYF
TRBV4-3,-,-,CASSQEQFSPQHF
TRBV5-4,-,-,CASSLGTTGGNEKLFF
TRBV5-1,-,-,CASSLDGQTPGEAFF
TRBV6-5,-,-,CASSSPQQGRNQPQHF
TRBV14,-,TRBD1,CASSQDWVWDRVFSYEQYF
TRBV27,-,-,CASSTNPGNSYEQYF
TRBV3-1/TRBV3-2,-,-,CASSQEVGGNEQYF